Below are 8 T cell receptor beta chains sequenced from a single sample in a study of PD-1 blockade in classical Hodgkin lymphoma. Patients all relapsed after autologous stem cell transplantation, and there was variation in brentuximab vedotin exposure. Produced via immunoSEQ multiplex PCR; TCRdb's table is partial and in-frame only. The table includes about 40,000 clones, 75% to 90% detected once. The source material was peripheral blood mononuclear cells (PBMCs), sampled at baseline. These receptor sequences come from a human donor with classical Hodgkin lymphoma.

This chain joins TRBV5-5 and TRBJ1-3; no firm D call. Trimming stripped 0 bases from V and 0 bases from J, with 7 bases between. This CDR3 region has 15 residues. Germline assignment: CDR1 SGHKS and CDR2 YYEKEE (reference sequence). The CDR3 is CASSLVQTSGNTIYF. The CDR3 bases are TGTGCCAGCAGCTTGGTTCAAACCTCTGGAAACACCATATATTTT.

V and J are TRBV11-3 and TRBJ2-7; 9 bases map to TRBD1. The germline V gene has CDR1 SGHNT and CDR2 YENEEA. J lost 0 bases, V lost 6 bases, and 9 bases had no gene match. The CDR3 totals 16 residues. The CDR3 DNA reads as TGTGCCAGCAGTTTAACCGGGACAGGGATCTCCTACGAGCAGTACTTC. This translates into CASSLTGTGISYEQYF.

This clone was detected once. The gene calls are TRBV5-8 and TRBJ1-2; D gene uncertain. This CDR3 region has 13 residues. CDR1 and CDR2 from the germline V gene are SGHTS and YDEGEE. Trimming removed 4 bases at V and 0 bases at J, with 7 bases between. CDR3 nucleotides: TGTGCCAGCAGCGGCAGAGCTAACTATGGCTACACCTTC. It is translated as CASSGRANYGYTF.

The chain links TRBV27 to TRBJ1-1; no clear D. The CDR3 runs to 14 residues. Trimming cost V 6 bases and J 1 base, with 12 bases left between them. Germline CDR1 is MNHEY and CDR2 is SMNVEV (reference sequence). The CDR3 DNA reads TGTGCCAGCAGCCCCGATCGGTGGAACACTGAAGCTTTCTTT. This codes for CASSPDRWNTEAFF.

Here the CDR3 reads CASSVGYSNQPQHF. The CDR3 bases are TGTGCCAGCAGTGTAGGGTATAGCAATCAGCCCCAGCATTTT. V usage is TRBV6-1 and J usage is TRBJ1-5; no clear D. In germline, CDR1 is MNHNS, CDR2 SASEGT. This CDR3 comprises 14 residues. Trimming cost V 4 bases and J 0 bases, with 7 bases left between them.

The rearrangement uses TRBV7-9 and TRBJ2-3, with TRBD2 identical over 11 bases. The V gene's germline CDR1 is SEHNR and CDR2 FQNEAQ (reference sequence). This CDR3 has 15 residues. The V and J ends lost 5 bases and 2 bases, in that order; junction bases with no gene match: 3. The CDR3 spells CASSQGLADTDTQYF. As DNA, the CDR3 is TGTGCCAGCAGCCAGGGACTAGCGGACACAGATACGCAGTATTTT.

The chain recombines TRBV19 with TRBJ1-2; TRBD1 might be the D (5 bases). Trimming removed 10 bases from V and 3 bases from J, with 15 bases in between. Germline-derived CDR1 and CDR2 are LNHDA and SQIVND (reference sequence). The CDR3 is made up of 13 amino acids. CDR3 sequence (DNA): TGTGCCACTGACTTGGACACCCACTATGGCTACACCTTC. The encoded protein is CATDLDTHYGYTF.

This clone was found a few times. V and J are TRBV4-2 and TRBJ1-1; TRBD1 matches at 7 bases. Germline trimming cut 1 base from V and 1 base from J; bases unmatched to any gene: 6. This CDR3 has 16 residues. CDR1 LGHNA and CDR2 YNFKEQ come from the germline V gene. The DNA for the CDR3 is TGTGCCAGCAGCCAAGTCTCAGGGGGGGGGAACACTGAAGCTTTCTTT. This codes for CASSQVSGGGNTEAFF.